The 22 T cell receptor beta chains given below trace back to one sample, sequenced in a study of T cells after yellow fever vaccination. TCRdb called the 5' RACE reads again in MiXCR, with one record for every CDR3 protein. This sample has 60,000 to 85,000 distinct CDR3 sequences, with approximately 6.9% found just once. The material sequenced was CD8+ T cells sorted from PBMCs, taken 4 to 6 days after the first yellow fever vaccination. The receptor set was obtained from a man aged 18 to 29 who received the YFV17D yellow fever vaccine.

In its sample, this clonotype was seen a few times. V usage is TRBV9 and J usage is TRBJ1-1; 7 bases align to TRBD1. In germline, CDR1 is SGDLS, CDR2 YYNGEE. The CDR3 consists of 14 residues. With 4 bases clipped from V and 1 base from J, the junction kept 4 bases outside the gene matches. CDR3 nucleotides: TGTGCCAGCAGCAGATCAGGGGGGAACACTGAAGCTTTCTTT. Its translation is CASSRSGGNTEAFF.

This clonotype was counted at least ten times. This rearrangement joins TRBV29-1 to TRBJ2-2; D remains ambiguous. Germline V gene lookup returns CDR1 SQVTM and CDR2 ANQGSEA. The CDR3 length is 13 residues. V was trimmed by 1 base and J by 2 bases, leaving 5 bases between them. In DNA form, the CDR3 reads TGCAGCGTTGAAGGCCTCAACACCGGGGAGCTGTTTTTT. The encoded protein is CSVEGLNTGELFF.

This clonotype was counted at least ten times. This chain joins TRBV13 and TRBJ2-1; D is possibly TRBD1 (6 bases). CDR1 and CDR2 (germline): PRHDT, FYEKMQ (reference sequence). Trimming removed 6 bases at V and 6 bases at J, with 9 bases between. The CDR3 totals 12 residues. The CDR3 sequence: CASRTQGNEQFF. Written as DNA, the CDR3 is TGTGCCAGCAGGACACAGGGCAATGAGCAGTTCTTC.

This clonotype was observed a handful of times. The chain links TRBV5-6 to TRBJ2-7; no clear D gene. Trimming cost V 1 base and J 4 bases, with 9 bases left between them. Germline V gene lookup returns CDR1 SGHDT and CDR2 YYEEEE. The CDR3 contains 13 residues. CDR3 protein: CASSLSSEYEQYV. The CDR3 DNA sequence: TGTGCCAGCAGCTTGTCGAGCGAATACGAGCAGTACGTC.

The V and J genes are TRBV29-1 and TRBJ1-2; no firm D call. V was clipped by 5 bases and J by 8 bases, with 12 bases between them. This CDR3 is 11 amino acids long. Germline values: CDR1 SQVTM, CDR2 ANQGSEA. The chain's CDR3 is CSVSAPGGYTF. In DNA form, the CDR3 reads TGCAGCGTTTCAGCCCCCGGAGGCTACACCTTC.

This chain connects TRBV5-8 to TRBJ1-1; D gene uncertain. Germline V gives CDR1 SGHTS, CDR2 YDEGEE. This CDR3 is built from 14 residues. The V and J ends lost 0 bases and 3 bases respectively, with 9 bases between them. The CDR3 coding sequence is TGTGCCAGCAGCTTGGAGCCGGGAGACACTGAAGCTTTCTTT. Residues: CASSLEPGDTEAFF.

This clonotype was detected ten times or more. J is TRBJ2-2 and V is TRBV27; D might be TRBD2 (6 bases). The germline gives CDR1 MNHEY, CDR2 SMNVEV (reference sequence). The V end was cut by 0 bases, the J end by 5 bases, with 13 bases between. The CDR3 length is 16 residues. This chain's CDR3 is CASSLSAGPRTGELFF. The CDR3 region has the DNA TGTGCCAGCAGTTTATCTGCGGGGCCGCGGACCGGGGAGCTGTTTTTT.

The chain joins TRBV7-8 to TRBJ2-7; D is possibly TRBD2 (6 bases). With 5 bases removed from V and 5 bases from J, the gap between germline ends came to 16 bases. Germline V CDR1 and CDR2: SGHVS, FQNEAQ. This CDR3 is built from 14 residues. CDR3 in amino acids: CASSPINGEDEQYV. The CDR3 region has the DNA TGTGCCAGCAGCCCAATAAACGGGGAGGACGAGCAGTACGTC.

J is TRBJ2-2 and V is TRBV6-5, with 7 bases that match TRBD1. The CDR3 spans 17 residues. The V segment lost 2 bases and the J segment 5 bases; nucleotides outside the gene matches: 11. Germline V lookup: CDR1 MNHEY, CDR2 SVGAGI. Written as DNA, the CDR3 is TGTGCCAGCAGTTACCCTCGACAGGGAGCAATAACCGGGGAGCTGTTTTTT. Amino acid sequence: CASSYPRQGAITGELFF.

This clonotype turned up a few times. The genes are TRBV20-1 and TRBJ2-7; D gene unclear. Germline-derived CDR1 and CDR2 are DFQATT and SNEGSKA (reference sequence). The V gene lost 2 bases and the J gene lost 6 bases, with 11 bases spanning the gap. This CDR3 is built from 12 residues. Written as DNA, the CDR3 is TGCAGTGCTAGACCATTCGGTTCCGAGCAGTACTTC. Amino acid sequence: CSARPFGSEQYF.

This clonotype has a count of ten or more. V and J are TRBV20-1 and TRBJ1-2; maybe TRBD1 (5 bases). CDR1 and CDR2 (germline): DFQATT, SNEGSKA (reference sequence). V lost 2 bases and J 7 bases, leaving 17 bases between the germline ends. The length of the CDR3 is 14 residues. The CDR3 loop is CSARTGQSLFGYTF. The DNA of the CDR3 is TGCAGTGCTAGAACGGGGCAGTCGCTATTTGGCTACACCTTC.

This clonotype has more than one count but fewer than ten. The chain joins TRBV7-4 to TRBJ1-3; 9 bases match TRBD1. Germline values: CDR1 SGHVT, CDR2 SQSDAQ. The CDR3 runs 15 residues. V was clipped by 8 bases and J by 0 bases; unmatched bases: 5. The CDR3 bases are TGTGCCAGCGTGGGACAGGGATTCTCTGGAAACACCATATATTTT. Translated: CASVGQGFSGNTIYF.

This clonotype was picked up a small number of times. The V and J genes are TRBV11-2 and TRBJ2-1; unclear D gene. V shed 5 bases and J shed 5 bases, with 4 bases lying between them. The V gene's germline CDR1 is SGHAT and CDR2 FQNNGV. This CDR3 comprises 11 residues. The CDR3 DNA reads as TGTGCCAGCAGCAACGACAATGAGCAGTTCTTC. Translating gives CASSNDNEQFF.

Worth noting for this clonotype: Since no conserved phenylalanine or tryptophan closes the CDR3, a read error is the likely cause. The chain carries TRBV7-8 and TRBJ2-5; D not resolved. V gave up 5 bases and J gave up 1 base, with 11 bases separating them. The CDR3 length is 14 residues. Germline CDR1 SGHVS, CDR2 FQNEAQ. The CDR3, as DNA: TGTGCCAGCAGCAAACGTAGCCTCCAAGAGACCCAGTACTCC. Encoded protein: CASSKRSLQETQYS.

This clonotype was picked up a small number of times. The J gene is TRBJ2-5, the V gene TRBV30; TRBD1 might be the D (5 bases). The germline V and J ends were trimmed by 4 bases and 5 bases, with 8 bases remaining between them. Germline V gene sequence: CDR1 GTSNPN, CDR2 SVGIG (reference sequence). CDR3 length: 11 amino acids. The CDR3 loop is CAWTQGETQYF. The CDR3 DNA reads as TGTGCCTGGACCCAGGGTGAGACCCAGTACTTC.

This clonotype showed up many times. The gene calls are TRBV4-1 and TRBJ2-7; 8 nucleotides match TRBD1. The CDR3 spans 14 residues. CDR1 and CDR2 (germline): MGHRA, YSYEKL. J gave up 4 bases and V 4 bases, and 6 bases lay outside the gene matches. CDR3 sequence: CASSPTTGAYEQYF. CDR3 nucleotide sequence: TGCGCCAGCAGCCCCACGACAGGGGCGTACGAGCAGTACTTC.

The chain joins TRBV19 to TRBJ2-2; D tentatively reads TRBD1 or TRBD2 (5 bases each). V was shortened by 5 bases and J by 7 bases, with 26 bases between the two germline ends. CDR3 length equals 18 residues. CDR1 is LNHDA and CDR2 is SQIVND in the germline V gene (reference sequence). The CDR3 region has the DNA TGTGCCAGTAGTTTACCCCAAAACGTGCTTGGGGGTCACGGGGAGCTGTTTTTT. This encodes CASSLPQNVLGGHGELFF.

This clonotype came up many times. V and J are TRBV28 and TRBJ2-7, with D possibly being TRBD1 (5 bases). CDR3 length equals 14 residues. From germline, CDR1 is MDHEN and CDR2 SYDVKM. V was pared by 2 bases and J by 2 bases, with 10 bases between. CDR3 residues: CASSLTWGAYEQYV. The CDR3 DNA is TGTGCCAGCAGTTTAACTTGGGGCGCCTACGAGCAGTACGTC.

For this clonotype: Mismatch with germline at one junction end may stem from a read error. The rearrangement links TRBV7-9 to TRBJ1-3; 8 bases map to TRBD1. The CDR3 runs 17 residues. In germline, CDR1 is SEHNR, CDR2 FQNEAQ (reference sequence). The CDR3 reads CTSSSSLDRDSGNTIYF. The CDR3 nucleotides are TGTACCAGCAGCTCCAGCCTGGACAGGGACTCTGGAAACACCATATATTTT.

The chain links TRBV9 to TRBJ2-6; D might be TRBD1 (6 bases). Germline values: CDR1 SGDLS, CDR2 YYNGEE. The CDR3 runs to 17 residues. Trimming removed 3 bases from V and 0 bases from J, with 13 bases in between. For the CDR3, the DNA is TGTGCCAGCAGCGACGCACAGGGACGCTCTGGGGCCAACGTCCTGACTTTC. Protein sequence: CASSDAQGRSGANVLTF.

This clonotype was counted between two and nine times. CDR3 DNA sequence: TGTGCCAGCAGTTACCCCAGAGATTTGCGGGAGACGAACACCGGGGAGCTGTTTTTT. This gives the protein CASSYPRDLRETNTGELFF. The chain links TRBV6-5 to TRBJ2-2; 7 positions agree with TRBD2. The length of the CDR3 is 19 residues. Trimming removed 2 bases from V and 0 bases from J; junction bases left unmatched: 12. The germline V gene has CDR1 MNHEY and CDR2 SVGAGI.

This clonotype was counted ten times or more. The J gene is TRBJ2-3, the V gene TRBV4-3; D unclear. Trimming pared 0 bases from V and 2 bases from J, leaving 15 bases between. This CDR3 has 17 amino acids. Germline V lookup: CDR1 LGHNA, CDR2 YSLEER. This chain's CDR3 is CASSQERSVGHTDTQYF. CDR3 sequence (DNA): TGCGCCAGCAGCCAAGAGAGAAGCGTTGGCCACACAGATACGCAGTATTTT.